The subject of this entry is one T cell receptor beta chain. Its target is unknown. This CDR3 contains 15 residues. Germline CDR1 reads MNHEY; CDR2 reads SVGAGI. V was cut by 1 base and J by 2 bases, with 9 bases left in between. The record originates from a study of cytomegalovirus exposure and HLA in healthy donors. Overall study findings and caveats: The analysis excluded some indistinguishable V segments, including TRBV6-2 and TRBV6-3. It was only CMV serostatus that was available as immune exposure information. Accurate predictions that matched the HLA-A and HLA-B alleles of most subjects were reportedly made from TCR beta sequences.

PCR primers comprised 60 Vbeta and 13 Jbeta primers. Profiled with immunoSEQ multiplex PCR; TCRdb holds only in-frame clones, not every one. The sample records tens of thousands of clones, around four fifths being singletons. This TCR derives from a male donor in good health and CMV-seropositive. The V call is TRBV6-5, the J call TRBJ2-1; unclear D gene. Sequencing was carried out using PBMCs. The CDR3: CASSYLASTYNEQFF. DNA for the CDR3: TGTGCCAGCAGTTACTTAGCTAGTACCTACAATGAGCAGTTCTTC.